Listed here is a single TCR beta chain. The record originates from a study of CD8 T cells in Susac syndrome. The length of the CDR3 is 13 residues. The V gene lost 0 bases and the J gene lost 3 bases, with 7 bases spanning the gap. Germline V CDR1 and CDR2: DFQATT, SNEGSKA (reference sequence). A quantity of about 0.45 to 1 ug RNA underwent reverse transcription using random hexamers. From the immunoSEQ multiplex PCR reads, TCRdb called clonotypes with MiXCR, one entry per CDR3 protein. The sample has 200,000 to 250,000 distinct CDR3 sequences, 85% to 95% seen once; the top ten hold around 0.08%. The rearrangement links TRBV20-1 to TRBJ2-3; D is unresolved. The sample taken for sequencing was CD4+ T cells from PBMCs. The TCR sequence derives from a human donor with multiple sclerosis. CDR3 coding DNA: TGCAGTGCTAGAGACCCCGGGACAGATACGCAGTATTTT. This encodes CSARDPGTDTQYF.